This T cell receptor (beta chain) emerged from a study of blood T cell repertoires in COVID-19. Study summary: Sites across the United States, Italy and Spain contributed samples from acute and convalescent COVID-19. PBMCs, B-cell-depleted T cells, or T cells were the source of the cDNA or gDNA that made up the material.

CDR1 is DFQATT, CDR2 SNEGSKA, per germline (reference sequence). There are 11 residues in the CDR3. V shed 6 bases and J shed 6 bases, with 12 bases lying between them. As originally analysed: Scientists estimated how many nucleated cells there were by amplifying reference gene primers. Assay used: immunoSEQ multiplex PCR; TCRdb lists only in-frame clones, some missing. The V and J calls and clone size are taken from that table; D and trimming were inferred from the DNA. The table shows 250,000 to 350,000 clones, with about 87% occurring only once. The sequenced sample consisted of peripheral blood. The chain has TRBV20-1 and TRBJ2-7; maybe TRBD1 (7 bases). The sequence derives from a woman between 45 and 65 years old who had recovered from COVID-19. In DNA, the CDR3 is TGCAGTGCACGACAGGGAGGCGAGCAGTACTTC. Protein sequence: CSARQGGEQYF.